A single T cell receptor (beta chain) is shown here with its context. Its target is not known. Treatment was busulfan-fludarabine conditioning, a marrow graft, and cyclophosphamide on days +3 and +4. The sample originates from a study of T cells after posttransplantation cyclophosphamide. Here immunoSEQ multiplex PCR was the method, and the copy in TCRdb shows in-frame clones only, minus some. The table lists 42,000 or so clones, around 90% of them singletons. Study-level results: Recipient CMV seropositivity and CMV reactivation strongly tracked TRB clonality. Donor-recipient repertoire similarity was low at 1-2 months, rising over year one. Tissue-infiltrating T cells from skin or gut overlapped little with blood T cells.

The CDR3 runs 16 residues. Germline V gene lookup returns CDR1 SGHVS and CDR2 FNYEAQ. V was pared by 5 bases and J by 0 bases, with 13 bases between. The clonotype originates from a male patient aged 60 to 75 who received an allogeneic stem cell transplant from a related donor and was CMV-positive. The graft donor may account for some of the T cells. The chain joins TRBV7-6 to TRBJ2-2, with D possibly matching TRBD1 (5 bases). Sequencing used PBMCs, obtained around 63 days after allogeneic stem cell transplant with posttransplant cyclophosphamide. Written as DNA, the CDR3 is TGTGCCAGCAGCCCGTTGACAGACGCGAACACCGGGGAGCTGTTTTTT. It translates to CASSPLTDANTGELFF.